A single sample gave rise to the 25 T cell receptor beta chains below, sequenced in a study of CD8 T cells in Susac syndrome. An input of about 0.5 to 1 ug of RNA was subjected to reverse transcription using random hexamers. TCRdb processed the immunoSEQ multiplex PCR reads anew with MiXCR; each CDR3 protein has one entry. The table includes about 150,000 distinct CDR3 sequences, approximately 95% detected once. Sequencing was performed on CD8+ T cells from PBMCs. All receptors derive from a human donor with Susac syndrome.

J is TRBJ1-1 and V is TRBV27; unclear D gene. Germline assignment: CDR1 MNHEY and CDR2 SMNVEV (reference sequence). The CDR3 loop spans 13 amino acids. Trimming left V 1 base short and J 1 base short, with 4 bases between. CDR3 nucleotide sequence: TGTGCCAGCAGTTTATTTACGAACACTGAAGCTTTCTTT. This encodes CASSLFTNTEAFF.

The chain is built from TRBV7-9 and TRBJ1-1, with TRBD1 identical over 10 bases. The CDR3 has 15 residues. Germline V CDR1 and CDR2: SEHNR, FQNEAQ (reference sequence). V was clipped by 5 bases and J by 1 base; unmatched bases: 4. The DNA of the CDR3 is TGTGCCAGCAGCGAAGGGACAGGGGAGAACACTGAAGCTTTCTTT. Its protein product is CASSEGTGENTEAFF.

This chain uses TRBV13 with TRBJ2-5, with D unresolved. In germline, CDR1 is PRHDT, CDR2 FYEKMQ (reference sequence). The germline V and J ends were trimmed by 5 bases and 4 bases, with 14 bases remaining between them. The CDR3 runs to 14 residues. The CDR3 sequence is CASSGGPSRETQYF. In DNA, the CDR3 is TGTGCCAGCAGCGGTGGACCGTCCCGAGAGACCCAGTACTTC.

V usage is TRBV14 and J usage is TRBJ1-3, with 8 bases identical to TRBD1. CDR3 length: 18 residues. The ends lost 6 bases at V and 0 bases at J; junction bases unmatched: 13. CDR1 SGHDN and CDR2 FVKESK come from the germline V gene. CDR3 bases: TGTGCCAGCAGAGGAACCATAACCGGGACAGGCTCTGGAAACACCATATATTTT. This sequence encodes CASRGTITGTGSGNTIYF. Together with reference TRBV14 and TRBJ1-3, the CDR3 gives the full variable domain: EAGVTQFPSHSVIEKGQTVTLRCDPISGHDNLYWYRRVMGKEIKFLLHFVKESKQDESGMPNNRFLAERTGGTYSTLKVQPAELEDSGVYFCASRGTITGTGSGNTIYFGEGSWLTVV.

The rearrangement links TRBV7-9 to TRBJ1-1, with D perhaps matching TRBD1 (6 bases). V was pared by 1 base and J by 1 base, with 7 bases between. The CDR3 has 14 amino acids. From germline, CDR1 is SEHNR and CDR2 FQNEAQ (reference sequence). In DNA form, the CDR3 reads TGTGCCAGCAGCTTAGAGGGGGAGAACACTGAAGCTTTCTTT. It is translated as CASSLEGENTEAFF.

The sample holds one count of this clonotype. The J gene is TRBJ1-5, the V gene TRBV27, with 9 nucleotides matching TRBD1. J was trimmed by 6 bases and V by 3 bases; bases with no gene match: 3. CDR3 length: 14 amino acids. From germline, CDR1 is MNHEY and CDR2 SMNVEV (reference sequence). The CDR3 DNA is TGTGCCAGCAGTTTGGCGACAGGGGGTCAGCCCCAGCATTTT. The encoded protein is CASSLATGGQPQHF.

This clonotype appeared a few times. The chain uses TRBV6-5 and TRBJ2-6, with D unresolved. V dropped 0 bases and J dropped 0 bases, with 3 bases sitting between them. From germline, CDR1 is MNHEY and CDR2 SVGAGI. This CDR3 region has 15 residues. CDR3 loop: CASSYSSSGANVLTF. CDR3 DNA sequence: TGTGCCAGCAGTTACTCAAGCTCTGGGGCCAACGTCCTGACTTTC.

About this clonotype: One end of the junction is discordant with germline, which a read error may explain. The chain is built from TRBV7-7 and TRBJ2-1; unclear D gene. Germline V lookup: CDR1 SSHAT, CDR2 FNYEAQ (reference sequence). The CDR3 totals 13 residues. CDR3 coding DNA: TGTGCTAGCAGCTTGGTAGGTGTCAATGAGCAGTTCTTC. Translated, it gives CASSLVGVNEQFF.

This chain connects TRBV14 to TRBJ2-1; TRBD1 matches at 9 bases. V dropped 3 bases and J dropped 3; count of bases not matched to a gene: 15. The CDR3 consists of 19 residues. Germline CDR1 reads SGHDN; CDR2 reads FVKESK. DNA for the CDR3: TGTGCCAGCAGCCACGAGCCAACCATGGGACAGGGACGCTACAATGAGCAGTTCTTC. This codes for CASSHEPTMGQGRYNEQFF.

The chain recombines TRBV11-2 with TRBJ2-5; the D is unclear. Germline CDR1 reads SGHAT; CDR2 reads FQNNGV. Deletions cut 1 base from V and 5 bases from J, with 8 bases between. This CDR3 contains 13 residues. This CDR3 reads CASSLGNLETQYF. CDR3 sequence (DNA): TGTGCCAGCAGCTTAGGGAACCTTGAGACCCAGTACTTC.

The chain couples TRBV7-2 to TRBJ2-2, with 8 positions matching TRBD2. CDR3 length equals 15 residues. Trimming took 10 bases from V and 1 from J; bases not matched to a gene: 8. CDR1 is SGHTA, CDR2 FQGNSA, per germline. CDR3 sequence reads: CANPPGGMNTGELFF. The CDR3 bases are TGTGCCAACCCCCCGGGGGGGATGAACACCGGGGAGCTGTTTTTT. The variable domain in full, completed from reference TRBV7-2 and TRBJ2-2, reads GAGVSQSPSNKVTEKGKDVELRCDPISGHTALYWYRQSLGQGLEFLIYFQGNSAPDKSGLPSDRFSAERTGGSVSTLTIQRTQQEDSAVYLCANPPGGMNTGELFFGEGSRLTVL.

The chain combines TRBV7-3 with TRBJ2-4; tentatively, D is TRBD1 (6 bases). The ends were cut back, 1 base at V and 0 bases at J, with 13 bases in the middle. This CDR3 has 17 residues. CDR1 and CDR2 (germline): SGHTA, FQGTGA. The CDR3, as DNA: TGTGCCAGCAGCTTAAGATCGGGACACGGAGCCAAAAACATTCAGTACTTC. This translates into CASSLRSGHGAKNIQYF. Combining the CDR3 with reference TRBV7-3 and TRBJ2-4 gives the whole variable domain GAGVSQTPSNKVTEKGKYVELRCDPISGHTALYWYRQSLGQGPEFLIYFQGTGAADDSGLPNDRFFAVRPEGSVSTLKIQRTERGDSAVYLCASSLRSGHGAKNIQYFGAGTRLSVL.

The rearrangement uses TRBV5-8 and TRBJ1-2; TRBD1 agrees at 7 bases. CDR1 and CDR2 from the germline V gene are SGHTS and YDEGEE. The junction had 15 bases not matched to a gene; V was cut back by 4 bases and J by 3 bases. The CDR3 is 17 residues long. The CDR3 DNA sequence: TGTGCCAGCAGCGATATCGGAGGAGGGGGCGCGTACTATGGCTACACCTTC. It translates to CASSDIGGGGAYYGYTF.

This rearrangement joins TRBV3-1 to TRBJ2-7; TRBD2 is a possible D gene (6 bases). V dropped 1 base and J dropped 2 bases, with 12 bases sitting between them. This CDR3 comprises 15 residues. CDR1 LGHDT and CDR2 YNNKEL come from the germline V gene (reference sequence). CDR3 residues: CASSQGGTNPYEQYF. CDR3 coding DNA: TGTGCCAGCAGCCAAGGCGGGACGAATCCCTACGAGCAGTACTTC.

The CDR3 nucleotides read TGTGCCAGCAGCTTAGGGAAGGCAGGGATGGTTCATGAGCAGTTCTTC. Its translation: CASSLGKAGMVHEQFF. This sequence joins TRBV11-2 and TRBJ2-1; TRBD1 might be the D (5 bases). CDR3 length: 16 residues. Germline values: CDR1 SGHAT, CDR2 FQNNGV. Trimming left V 1 base short and J 8 bases short, with 18 bases between.

The chain joins TRBV12-3 or TRBV12-4 to TRBJ2-1, with D perhaps matching TRBD2 (5 bases). The CDR3 runs to 11 residues. V shed 8 bases and J shed 6 bases, with 8 bases lying between them. In DNA, the CDR3 is TGTGCCAGCCTCAGCGGCAATGAGCAGTTCTTC. Residues: CASLSGNEQFF.

The genes are TRBV13 and TRBJ2-5; D might be TRBD2 (5 bases). The CDR3 totals 12 residues. Germline loops: CDR1 PRHDT, CDR2 FYEKMQ (reference sequence). V was clipped by 5 bases and J by 8 bases, with 12 bases between them. The CDR3 region is CASSPTGGTQYF. For the CDR3, the DNA is TGTGCCAGCAGCCCAACCGGAGGAACCCAGTACTTC.

The chain links TRBV29-1 to TRBJ2-7; weak D call: TRBD2 (6 bases). The CDR3 spans 16 residues. Trimming shortened V by 0 bases and J by 7 bases, and 22 bases separated the two germline ends. CDR1 is SQVTM, CDR2 ANQGSEA, per germline. The CDR3 DNA sequence: TGCAGCGTTGAAGAGGGCCGGTTAGGCGGGGTCCAGGAGCAGTACTTC. It specifies CSVEEGRLGGVQEQYF.

The genes are TRBV9 and TRBJ2-3; D gene ambiguous. V was trimmed by 3 bases and J by 2 bases, leaving 4 bases between them. Germline V CDR1 and CDR2: SGDLS, YYNGEE. This CDR3 spans 12 amino acids. The CDR3 nucleotides read TGTGCCAGCAGCGGGCCCACAGATACGCAGTATTTT. This encodes CASSGPTDTQYF.

J is TRBJ1-1 and V is TRBV12-3 or TRBV12-4, with D perhaps matching TRBD1 (6 bases). This CDR3 is built from 15 residues. V was trimmed by 3 bases and J by 0 bases, leaving 11 bases between them. CDR3 sequence reads: CASSFHTGLNTEAFF. The CDR3 DNA is TGTGCCAGCAGTTTTCATACAGGGTTGAACACTGAAGCTTTCTTT.

The chain is built from TRBV15 and TRBJ2-5; D not resolved. The ends were cut back, 0 bases at V and 4 bases at J, with 21 bases in the middle. The CDR3 is made up of 18 amino acids. The germline CDR1 and CDR2 sequences are LNHNV and YYDKDF (reference sequence). The CDR3 DNA reads as TGTGCCACCAGCAGAGATTATGGCGGCGCTGTTTTGGGAGAGACCCAGTACTTC. Translated, it gives CATSRDYGGAVLGETQYF.

This chain joins TRBV15 and TRBJ2-5; D is ambiguous. This CDR3 is 12 amino acids long. V shed 6 bases and J shed 2 bases, with 7 bases lying between them. Germline CDR1 and CDR2: LNHNV and YYDKDF (reference sequence). This chain's CDR3 is CATSSQQETQYF. The CDR3 DNA sequence: TGTGCCACCAGTTCACAGCAAGAGACCCAGTACTTC.

The chain employs TRBV5-6 and TRBJ1-1, with no clear D. In germline, CDR1 is SGHDT, CDR2 YYEEEE. This CDR3 is built from 12 residues. Trimming removed 0 bases at V and 4 bases at J, with 4 bases between. The chain's CDR3 is CASSLGITEAFF. For the CDR3, the DNA is TGTGCCAGCAGCTTGGGAATCACTGAAGCTTTCTTT.

This chain uses TRBV30 with TRBJ2-1; D not resolved. With 7 bases removed from V and 9 bases from J, the gap between germline ends came to 10 bases. This CDR3 region has 10 residues. Germline V gene data show CDR1 as GTSNPN and CDR2 as SVGIG (reference sequence). CDR3 sequence (DNA): TGTGCCTTGATTATCGGTGAGCAGTTCTTC. Residues: CALIIGEQFF.

This clonotype showed up just once. V is TRBV19 and J is TRBJ1-2; 8 positions match TRBD1. The CDR3 sequence is 13 residues long. In germline, CDR1 is LNHDA, CDR2 SQIVND (reference sequence). V lost 8 bases and J lost 3; bases outside the gene matches: 5. CDR3 loop: CASGQGPYYGYTF. CDR3 coding DNA: TGTGCCAGTGGACAGGGCCCTTACTATGGCTACACCTTC.